This T cell receptor beta chain emerged from a study of CD8+CD57+ T cells in acquired aplastic anemia. Looking at the study overall: Sorted CD4+ and CD8+ cells gave an average of 3.2 ug of DNA.

CD8+CD57+ cell expansion had been shown by flow cytometry in patients chosen for sequencing. No therapy was given to patients before blood sampling. Genomic DNA acted as the template from which TCR beta VDJ combination and CDR3 sequence profiling were carried out. TCRdb reprocessed the reads via MiXCR and lists one record per CDR3 protein. The sample records some 150,000 distinct CDR3 sequences, 70% to 80% being singletons. Germline V gives CDR1 DFQATT, CDR2 SNEGSKA (reference sequence). V was pared by 4 bases and J by 3 bases, with 22 bases between. The CDR3 is 16 amino acids. The clonotype originates from a human donor with aplastic anemia. The rearrangement uses TRBV20-1 and TRBJ2-7, with a tentative D call TRBD2 (7 bases). The sequenced sample consisted of sorted CD4+, CD8+, or CD8+CD57+ T cells (not recorded which) from PBMCs. The CDR3 protein is CSANPEGEGEVYEQYF. The CDR3, as DNA: TGCAGTGCTAACCCCGAGGGGGAGGGGGAGGTCTACGAGCAGTACTTC.